This passage covers 4 T cell receptor beta chains from one sample sequenced in a study of cytomegalovirus exposure and HLA in healthy donors. Researchers ran the PCR with 60 Vbeta and 13 Jbeta primers. The assay was immunoSEQ multiplex PCR, and TCRdb's table has in-frame clones only and misses some. The table lists some 190,000 clones, 9.5% of them singletons, with roughly 1.3% in the top ten. What was sequenced was PBMCs. The receptors stem from a woman aged 25 to 39 in good health and CMV-seropositive.

This sequence joins TRBV21-1 and TRBJ2-7; the DNA was not compared with TRBD2, the D call given in the table. TRBV21-1 is termed a pseudogene. The CDR3 is 16 amino acids. In DNA form, the CDR3 reads TGTGCCAGCAGCAAAGGGAGCGGGCAGAACGCCTACGAGCAGTACTTC. Translating gives CASSKGSGQNAYEQYF.

This chain connects TRBV7-9 to TRBJ1-4, with a possible D match to TRBD1 (6 bases). V shed 5 bases and J shed 4 bases, with 14 bases lying between them. This CDR3 contains 15 residues. Germline V lookup: CDR1 SEHNR, CDR2 FQNEAQ (reference sequence). The CDR3 protein is CASSPDSRRNEKLFF. The CDR3 bases are TGTGCCAGCAGCCCGGACAGCCGACGTAATGAAAAACTGTTTTTT.

This chain joins TRBV2 and TRBJ2-2, with 7 bases fitting TRBD1. Germline V lookup: CDR1 SNHLY, CDR2 FYNNEI. The CDR3 has 13 amino acids. The CDR3 region is CADGQENTGELFF. The CDR3 DNA reads as TGTGCAGATGGACAGGAGAATACCGGGGAGCTGTTTTTT.

The sample holds a few counts of this clone. The gene calls are TRBV4-1 and TRBJ2-2; TRBD1 is a possible D gene (6 bases). This CDR3 has 14 amino acids. V was cut by 2 bases and J by 4 bases, with 8 bases left in between. Germline loops: CDR1 MGHRA, CDR2 YSYEKL. The DNA of the CDR3 is TGCGCCAGCAGCCAATCACAGGGCACCGGGGAGCTGTTTTTT. Translation: CASSQSQGTGELFF.